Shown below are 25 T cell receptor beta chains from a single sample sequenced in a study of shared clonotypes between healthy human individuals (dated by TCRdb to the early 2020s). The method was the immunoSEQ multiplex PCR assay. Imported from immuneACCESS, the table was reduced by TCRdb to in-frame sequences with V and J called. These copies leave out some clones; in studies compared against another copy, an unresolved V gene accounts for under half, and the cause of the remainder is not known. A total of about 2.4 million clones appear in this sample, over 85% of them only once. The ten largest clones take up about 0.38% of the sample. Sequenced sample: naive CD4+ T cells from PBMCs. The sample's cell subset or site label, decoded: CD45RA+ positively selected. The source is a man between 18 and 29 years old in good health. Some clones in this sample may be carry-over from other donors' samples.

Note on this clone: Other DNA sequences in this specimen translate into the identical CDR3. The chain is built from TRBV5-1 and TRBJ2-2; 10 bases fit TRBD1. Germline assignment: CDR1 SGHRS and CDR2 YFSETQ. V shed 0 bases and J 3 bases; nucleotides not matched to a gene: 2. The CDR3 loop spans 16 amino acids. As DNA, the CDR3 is TGCGCCAGCAGCTTGGGAGGGACAGGGGACACCGGGGAGCTGTTTTTT. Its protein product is CASSLGGTGDTGELFF. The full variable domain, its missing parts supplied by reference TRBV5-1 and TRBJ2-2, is KAGVTQTPRYLIKTRGQQVTLSCSPISGHRSVSWYQQTPGQGLQFLFEYFSETQRNKGNFPGRFSGRQFSNSRSEMNVSTLELGDSALYLCASSLGGTGDTGELFFGEGSRLTVL.

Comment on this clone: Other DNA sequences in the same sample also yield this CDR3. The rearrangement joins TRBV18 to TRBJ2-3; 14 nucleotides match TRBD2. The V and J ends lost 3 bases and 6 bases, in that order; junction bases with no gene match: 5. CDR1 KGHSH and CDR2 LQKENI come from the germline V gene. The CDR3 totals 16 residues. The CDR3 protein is CASSPRGLAGGDTQYF. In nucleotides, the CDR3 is TGTGCCAGCTCACCCCGCGGACTAGCGGGAGGTGATACGCAGTATTTT.

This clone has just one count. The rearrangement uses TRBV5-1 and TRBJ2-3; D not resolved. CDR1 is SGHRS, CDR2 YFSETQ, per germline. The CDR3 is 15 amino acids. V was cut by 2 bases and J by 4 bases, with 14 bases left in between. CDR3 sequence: CASSFGRSTPDTQYF. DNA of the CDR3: TGCGCCAGCAGCTTCGGCAGGAGCACACCAGATACGCAGTATTTT.

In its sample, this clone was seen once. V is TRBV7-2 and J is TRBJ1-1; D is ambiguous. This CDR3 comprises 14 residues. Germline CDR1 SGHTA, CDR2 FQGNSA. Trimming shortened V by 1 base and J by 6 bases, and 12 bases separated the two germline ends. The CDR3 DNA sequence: TGTGCCAGCAGCTTAGTTGGGCAGCGACCTGAAGCTTTCTTT. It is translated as CASSLVGQRPEAFF.

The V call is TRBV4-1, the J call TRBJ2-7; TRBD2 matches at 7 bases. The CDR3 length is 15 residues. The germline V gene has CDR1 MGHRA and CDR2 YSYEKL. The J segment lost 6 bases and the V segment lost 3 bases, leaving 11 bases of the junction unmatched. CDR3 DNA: TGCGCCAGCAGCCATCTGGCCCGGGGAGGGATCGAGCAGTACTTC. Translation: CASSHLARGGIEQYF.

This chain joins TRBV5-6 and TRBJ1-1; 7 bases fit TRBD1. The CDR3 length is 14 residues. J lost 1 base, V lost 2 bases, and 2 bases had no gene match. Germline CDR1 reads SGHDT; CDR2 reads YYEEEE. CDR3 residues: CASSFGQENTEAFF. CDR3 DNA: TGTGCCAGCAGCTTCGGACAGGAGAACACTGAAGCTTTCTTT.

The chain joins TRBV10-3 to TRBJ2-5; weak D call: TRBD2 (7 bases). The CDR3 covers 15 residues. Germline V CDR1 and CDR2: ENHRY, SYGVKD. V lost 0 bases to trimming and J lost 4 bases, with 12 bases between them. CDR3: CAISESGGLGETQYF. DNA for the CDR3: TGTGCCATCAGTGAGTCGGGGGGGCTCGGAGAGACCCAGTACTTC.

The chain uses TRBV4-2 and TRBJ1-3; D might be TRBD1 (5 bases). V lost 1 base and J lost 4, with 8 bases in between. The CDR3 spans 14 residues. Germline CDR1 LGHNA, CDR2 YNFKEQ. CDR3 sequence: CASSQGGAGNTIYF. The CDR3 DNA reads TGTGCCAGCAGCCAAGGAGGGGCCGGAAACACCATATATTTT.

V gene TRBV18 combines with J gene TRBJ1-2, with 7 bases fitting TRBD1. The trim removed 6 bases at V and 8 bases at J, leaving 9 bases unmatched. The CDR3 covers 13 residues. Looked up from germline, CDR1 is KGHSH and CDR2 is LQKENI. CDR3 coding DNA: TGTGCCAGCTCCCGAGGGACAGCCGAGGGCTACACCTTC. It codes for CASSRGTAEGYTF.

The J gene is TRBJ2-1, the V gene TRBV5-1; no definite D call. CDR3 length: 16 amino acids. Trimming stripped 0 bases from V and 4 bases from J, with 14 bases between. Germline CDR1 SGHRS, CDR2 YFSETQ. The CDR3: CASSLAVVETYNEQFF. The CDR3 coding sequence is TGCGCCAGCAGCTTGGCGGTTGTAGAGACGTACAATGAGCAGTTCTTC.

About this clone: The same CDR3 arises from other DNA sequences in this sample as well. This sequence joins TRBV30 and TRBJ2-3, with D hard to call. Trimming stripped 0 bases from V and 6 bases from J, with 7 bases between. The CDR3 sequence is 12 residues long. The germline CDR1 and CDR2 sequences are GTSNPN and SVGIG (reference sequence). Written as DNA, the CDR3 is TGTGCCTGGAGTGTACGTGGTGATACGCAGTATTTT. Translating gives CAWSVRGDTQYF.

In nucleotides, the CDR3 is TGTGCCAGCAGTCCGCCTCTGTTCACAGATACGCAGTATTTT. It encodes CASSPPLFTDTQYF. The chain employs TRBV27 and TRBJ2-3, with no clear D. Germline CDR1 is MNHEY and CDR2 is SMNVEV (reference sequence). V lost 5 bases to trimming and J lost 2 bases, with 11 bases between them. The CDR3 is 14 residues long.

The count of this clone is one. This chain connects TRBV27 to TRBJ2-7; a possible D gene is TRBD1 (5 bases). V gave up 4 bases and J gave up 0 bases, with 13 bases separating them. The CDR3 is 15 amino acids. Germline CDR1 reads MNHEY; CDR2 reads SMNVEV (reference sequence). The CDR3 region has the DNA TGTGCCAGCAGTTCACTATCGACAGCCTCCTACGAGCAGTACTTC. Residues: CASSSLSTASYEQYF.

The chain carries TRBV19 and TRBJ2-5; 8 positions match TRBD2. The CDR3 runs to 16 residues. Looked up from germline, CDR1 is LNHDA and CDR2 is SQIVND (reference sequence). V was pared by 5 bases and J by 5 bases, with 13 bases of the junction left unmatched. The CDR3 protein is CASSPQREQYDETQYF. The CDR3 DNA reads TGTGCCAGTAGTCCACAGCGGGAGCAGTATGATGAGACCCAGTACTTC.

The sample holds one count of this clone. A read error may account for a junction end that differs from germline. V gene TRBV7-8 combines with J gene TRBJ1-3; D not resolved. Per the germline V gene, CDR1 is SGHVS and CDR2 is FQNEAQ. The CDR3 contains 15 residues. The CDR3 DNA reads TGTGCCAGCGGCTTATTGGAGTTCTCTGGAAACACCATATATTTT. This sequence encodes CASGLLEFSGNTIYF.

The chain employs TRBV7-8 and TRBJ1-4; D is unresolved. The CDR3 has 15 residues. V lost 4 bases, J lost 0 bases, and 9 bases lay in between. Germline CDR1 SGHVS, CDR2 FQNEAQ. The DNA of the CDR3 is TGTGCCAGCAGCTCGGACTCTACAACTAATGAAAAACTGTTTTTT. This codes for CASSSDSTTNEKLFF. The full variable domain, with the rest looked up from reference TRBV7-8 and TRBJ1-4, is GAGVSQSPRYKVAKRGQDVALRCDPISGHVSLFWYQQALGQGPEFLTYFQNEAQLDKSGLPSDRFFAERPEGSVSTLKIQRTQQEDSAVYLCASSSDSTTNEKLFFGSGTQLSVL.

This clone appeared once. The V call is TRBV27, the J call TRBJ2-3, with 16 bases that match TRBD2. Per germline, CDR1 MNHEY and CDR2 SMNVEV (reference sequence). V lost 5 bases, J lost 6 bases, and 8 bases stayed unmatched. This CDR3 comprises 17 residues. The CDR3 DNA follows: TGTGCCAGCAGTCCCCCCGGGACTAGCGGGAGGGTGGATACGCAGTATTTT. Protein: CASSPPGTSGRVDTQYF.

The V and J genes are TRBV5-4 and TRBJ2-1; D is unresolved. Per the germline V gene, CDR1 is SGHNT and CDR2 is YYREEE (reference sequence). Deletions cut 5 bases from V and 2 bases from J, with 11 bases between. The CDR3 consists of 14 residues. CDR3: CASSRIDTYNEQFF. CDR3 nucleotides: TGTGCCAGCAGTCGGATAGACACCTACAATGAGCAGTTCTTC.

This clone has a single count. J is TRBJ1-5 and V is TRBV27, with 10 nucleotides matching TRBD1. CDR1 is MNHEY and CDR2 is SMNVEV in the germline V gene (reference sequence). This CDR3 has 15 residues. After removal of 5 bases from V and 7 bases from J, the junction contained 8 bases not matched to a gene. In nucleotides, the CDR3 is TGTGCCAGCAGTCTTAACCGGGACAGGGGCCAGCCCCAGCATTTT. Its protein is CASSLNRDRGQPQHF.

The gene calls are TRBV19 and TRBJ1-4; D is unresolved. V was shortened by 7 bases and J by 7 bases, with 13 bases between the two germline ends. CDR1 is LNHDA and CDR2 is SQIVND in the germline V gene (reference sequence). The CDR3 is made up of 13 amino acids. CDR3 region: CASKERRAEKLFF. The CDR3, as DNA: TGTGCCAGTAAGGAAAGGAGGGCTGAAAAACTGTTTTTT. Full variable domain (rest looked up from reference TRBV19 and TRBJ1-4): DGGITQSPKYLFRKEGQNVTLSCEQNLNHDAMYWYRQDPGQGLRLIYYSQIVNDFQKGDIAEGYSVSREKKESFPLTVTSAQKNPTAFYLCASKERRAEKLFFGSGTQLSVL.

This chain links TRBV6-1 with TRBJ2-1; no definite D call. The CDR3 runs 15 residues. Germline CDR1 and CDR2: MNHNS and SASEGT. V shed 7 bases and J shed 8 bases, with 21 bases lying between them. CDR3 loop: CASIRGPRSEDEQFF. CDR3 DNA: TGTGCCAGCATCCGCGGCCCCCGAAGCGAGGATGAGCAGTTCTTC.

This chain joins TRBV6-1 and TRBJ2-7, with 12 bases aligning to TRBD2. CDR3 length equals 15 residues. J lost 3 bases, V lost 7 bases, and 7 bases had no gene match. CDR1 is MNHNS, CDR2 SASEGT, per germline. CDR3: CASTPGLAGNYEQYF. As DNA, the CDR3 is TGTGCCAGCACCCCGGGACTAGCGGGCAACTACGAGCAGTACTTC.

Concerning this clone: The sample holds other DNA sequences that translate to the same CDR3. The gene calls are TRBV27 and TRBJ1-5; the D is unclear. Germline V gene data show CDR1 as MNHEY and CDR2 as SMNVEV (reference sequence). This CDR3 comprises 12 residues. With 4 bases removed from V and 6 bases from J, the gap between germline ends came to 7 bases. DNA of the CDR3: TGTGCCAGCAGTTCCCTCGGTCAGCCCCAGCATTTT. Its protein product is CASSSLGQPQHF.

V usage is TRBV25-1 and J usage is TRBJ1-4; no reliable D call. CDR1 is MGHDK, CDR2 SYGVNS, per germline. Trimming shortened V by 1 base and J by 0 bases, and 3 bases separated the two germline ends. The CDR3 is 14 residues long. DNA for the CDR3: TGTGCCAGCAGTGAATCTGCAACTAATGAAAAACTGTTTTTT. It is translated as CASSESATNEKLFF.

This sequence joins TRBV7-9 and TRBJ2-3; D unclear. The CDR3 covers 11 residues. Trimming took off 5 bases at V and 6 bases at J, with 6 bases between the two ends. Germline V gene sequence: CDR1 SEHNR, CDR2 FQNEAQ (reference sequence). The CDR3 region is CASSKYDTQYF. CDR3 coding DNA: TGTGCCAGCAGCAAATACGATACGCAGTATTTT. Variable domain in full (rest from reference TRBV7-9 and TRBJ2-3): DTGVSQNPRHKITKRGQNVTFRCDPISEHNRLYWYRQTLGQGPEFLTYFQNEAQLEKSRLLSDRFSAERPKGSFSTLEIQRTEQGDSAMYLCASSKYDTQYFGPGTRLTVL.